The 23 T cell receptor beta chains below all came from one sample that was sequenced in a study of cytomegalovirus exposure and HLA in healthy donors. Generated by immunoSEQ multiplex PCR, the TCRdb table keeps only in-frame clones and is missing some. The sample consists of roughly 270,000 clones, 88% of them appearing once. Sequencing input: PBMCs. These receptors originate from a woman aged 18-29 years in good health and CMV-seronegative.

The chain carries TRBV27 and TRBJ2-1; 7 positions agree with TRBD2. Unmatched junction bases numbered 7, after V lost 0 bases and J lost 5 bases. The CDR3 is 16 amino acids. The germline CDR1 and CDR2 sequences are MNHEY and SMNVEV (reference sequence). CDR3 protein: CASSLSGGRTDNEQFF. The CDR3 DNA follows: TGTGCCAGCAGTTTATCCGGCGGGAGAACTGACAATGAGCAGTTCTTC.

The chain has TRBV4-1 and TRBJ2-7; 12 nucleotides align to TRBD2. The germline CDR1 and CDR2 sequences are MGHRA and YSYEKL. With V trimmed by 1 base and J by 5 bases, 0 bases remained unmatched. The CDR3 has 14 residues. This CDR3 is CASSQASGRDEQYF. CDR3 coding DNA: TGCGCCAGCAGCCAAGCTAGCGGGAGGGACGAGCAGTACTTC.

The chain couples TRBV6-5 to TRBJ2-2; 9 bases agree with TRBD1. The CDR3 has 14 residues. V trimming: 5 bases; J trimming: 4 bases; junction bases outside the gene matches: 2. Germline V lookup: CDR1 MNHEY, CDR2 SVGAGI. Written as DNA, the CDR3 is TGTGCCAGCAGTGGGACAGGGAGCACCGGGGAGCTGTTTTTT. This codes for CASSGTGSTGELFF.

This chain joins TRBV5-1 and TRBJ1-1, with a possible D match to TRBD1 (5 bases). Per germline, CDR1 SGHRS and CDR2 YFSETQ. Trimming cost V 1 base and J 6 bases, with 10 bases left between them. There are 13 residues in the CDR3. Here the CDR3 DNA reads TGCGCCAGCAGCTTGTCGGCAGGGTCTGAAGCTTTCTTT. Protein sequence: CASSLSAGSEAFF. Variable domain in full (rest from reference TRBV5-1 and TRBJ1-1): KAGVTQTPRYLIKTRGQQVTLSCSPISGHRSVSWYQQTPGQGLQFLFEYFSETQRNKGNFPGRFSGRQFSNSRSEMNVSTLELGDSALYLCASSLSAGSEAFFGQGTRLTVV.

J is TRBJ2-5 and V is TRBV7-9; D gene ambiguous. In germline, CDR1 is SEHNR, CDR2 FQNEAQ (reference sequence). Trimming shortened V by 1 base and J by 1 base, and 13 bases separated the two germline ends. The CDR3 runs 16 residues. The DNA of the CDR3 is TGTGCCAGCAGCTTAGGGGCACATGAATCCCAAGAGACCCAGTACTTC. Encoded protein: CASSLGAHESQETQYF.

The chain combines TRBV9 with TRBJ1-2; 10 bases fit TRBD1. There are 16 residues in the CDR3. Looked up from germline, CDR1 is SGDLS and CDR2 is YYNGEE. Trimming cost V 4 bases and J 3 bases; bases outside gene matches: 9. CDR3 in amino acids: CASSFTGTGDDYGYTF. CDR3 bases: TGTGCCAGCAGCTTCACCGGGACAGGGGATGACTATGGCTACACCTTC.

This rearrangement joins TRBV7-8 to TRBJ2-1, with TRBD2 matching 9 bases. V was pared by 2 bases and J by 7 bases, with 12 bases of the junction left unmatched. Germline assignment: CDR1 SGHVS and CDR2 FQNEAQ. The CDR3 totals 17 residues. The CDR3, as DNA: TGTGCCAGCAGCTTATATCCGGGCGGGAGGGCGGGGAATGAGCAGTTCTTC. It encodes CASSLYPGGRAGNEQFF.

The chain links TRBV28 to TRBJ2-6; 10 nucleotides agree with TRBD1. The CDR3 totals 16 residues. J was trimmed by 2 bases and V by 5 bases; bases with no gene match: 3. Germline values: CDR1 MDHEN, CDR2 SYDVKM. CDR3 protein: CASSRQGAPGANVLTF. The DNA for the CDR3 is TGTGCCAGCAGTAGACAGGGGGCACCTGGGGCCAACGTCCTGACTTTC.

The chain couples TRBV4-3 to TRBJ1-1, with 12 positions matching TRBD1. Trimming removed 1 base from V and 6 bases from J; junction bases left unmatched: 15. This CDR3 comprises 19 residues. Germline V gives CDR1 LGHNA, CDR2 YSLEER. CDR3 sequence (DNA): TGCGCCAGCAGCCAAGGGGCCGGGGGACAGGGGGCCCTGGGTCCTGAAGCTTTCTTT. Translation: CASSQGAGGQGALGPEAFF.

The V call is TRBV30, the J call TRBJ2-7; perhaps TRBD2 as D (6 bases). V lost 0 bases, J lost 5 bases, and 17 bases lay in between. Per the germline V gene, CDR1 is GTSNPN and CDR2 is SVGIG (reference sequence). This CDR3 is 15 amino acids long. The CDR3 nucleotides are TGTGCCTGGAGTGTACCTAGTCGGGGGTCGGACGAGCAGTACTTC. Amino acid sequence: CAWSVPSRGSDEQYF.

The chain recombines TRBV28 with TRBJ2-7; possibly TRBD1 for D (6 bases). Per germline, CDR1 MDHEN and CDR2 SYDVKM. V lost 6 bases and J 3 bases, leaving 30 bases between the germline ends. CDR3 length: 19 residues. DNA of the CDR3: TGTGCCAGCAGAAAACTAAAGGACAGAATAATTGATTATGACTACGAGCAGTACTTC. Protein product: CASRKLKDRIIDYDYEQYF.

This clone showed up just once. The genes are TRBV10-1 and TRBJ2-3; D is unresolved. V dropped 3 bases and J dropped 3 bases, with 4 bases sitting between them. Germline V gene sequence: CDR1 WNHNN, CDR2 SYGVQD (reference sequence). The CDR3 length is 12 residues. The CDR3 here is CASSDRTDTQYF. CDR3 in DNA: TGCGCCAGCAGTGATCGGACAGATACGCAGTATTTT.

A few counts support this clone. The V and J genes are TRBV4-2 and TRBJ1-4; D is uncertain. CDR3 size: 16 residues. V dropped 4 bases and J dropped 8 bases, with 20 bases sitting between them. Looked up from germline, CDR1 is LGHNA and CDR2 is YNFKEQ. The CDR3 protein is CASSRRGEVAGEKLFF. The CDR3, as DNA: TGTGCCAGCAGCCGGAGAGGCGAGGTTGCGGGGGAAAAACTGTTTTTT.

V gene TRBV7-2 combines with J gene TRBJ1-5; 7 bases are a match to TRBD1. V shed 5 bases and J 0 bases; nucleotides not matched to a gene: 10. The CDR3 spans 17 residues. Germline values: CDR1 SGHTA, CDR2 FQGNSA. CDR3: CASSPRTGPYSNQPQHF. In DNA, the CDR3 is TGTGCCAGCAGCCCAAGGACAGGTCCCTATAGCAATCAGCCCCAGCATTTT.

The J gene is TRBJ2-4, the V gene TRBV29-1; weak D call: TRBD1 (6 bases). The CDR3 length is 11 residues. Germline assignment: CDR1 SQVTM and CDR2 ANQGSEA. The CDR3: CSFVRGQRQYF. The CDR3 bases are TGCAGTTTCGTCAGGGGCCAAAGGCAGTACTTC.

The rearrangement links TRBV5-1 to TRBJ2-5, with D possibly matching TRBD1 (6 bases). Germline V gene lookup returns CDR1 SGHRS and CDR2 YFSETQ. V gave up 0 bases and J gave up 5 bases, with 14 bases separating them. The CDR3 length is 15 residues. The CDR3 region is CASSLVDRLTETQYF. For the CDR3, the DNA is TGCGCCAGCAGCTTGGTAGACAGGCTGACGGAGACCCAGTACTTC.

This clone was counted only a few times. DNA for the CDR3: TGTGCCAGCACCTCATCGGGGGTTTCAACCTACGAGCAGTACTTC. Protein: CASTSSGVSTYEQYF. This rearrangement joins TRBV28 to TRBJ2-7; weak D call: TRBD2 (6 bases). This CDR3 has 15 amino acids. Trimming removed 7 bases at V and 2 bases at J, with 18 bases between. Germline CDR1 and CDR2: MDHEN and SYDVKM.

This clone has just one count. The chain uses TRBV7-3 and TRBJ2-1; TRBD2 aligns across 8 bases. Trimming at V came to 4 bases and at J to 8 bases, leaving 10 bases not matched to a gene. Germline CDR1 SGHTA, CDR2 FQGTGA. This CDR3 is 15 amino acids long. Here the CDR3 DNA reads TGTGCCAGCAGCTACTTAGCGGGACTTTATGATGAGCAGTTCTTC. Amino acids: CASSYLAGLYDEQFF.

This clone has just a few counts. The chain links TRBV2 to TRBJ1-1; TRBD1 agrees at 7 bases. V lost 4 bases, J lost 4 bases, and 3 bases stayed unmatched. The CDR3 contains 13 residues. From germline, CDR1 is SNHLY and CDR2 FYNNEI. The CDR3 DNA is TGTGCCAGCAGTGGGGACAGTTTCACTGAAGCTTTCTTT. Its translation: CASSGDSFTEAFF.

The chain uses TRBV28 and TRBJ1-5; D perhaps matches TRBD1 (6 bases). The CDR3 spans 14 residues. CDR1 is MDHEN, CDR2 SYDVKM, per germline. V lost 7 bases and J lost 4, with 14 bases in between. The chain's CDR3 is CASNPGGRNQPQHF. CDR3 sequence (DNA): TGTGCCAGCAACCCGGGGGGCCGGAATCAGCCCCAGCATTTT.

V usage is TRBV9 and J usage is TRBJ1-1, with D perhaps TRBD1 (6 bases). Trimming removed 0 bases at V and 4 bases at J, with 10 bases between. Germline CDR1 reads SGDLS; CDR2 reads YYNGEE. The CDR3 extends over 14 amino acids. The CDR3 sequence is CASSVATGTTEAFF. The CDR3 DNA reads TGTGCCAGCAGCGTAGCTACAGGGACCACTGAAGCTTTCTTT.

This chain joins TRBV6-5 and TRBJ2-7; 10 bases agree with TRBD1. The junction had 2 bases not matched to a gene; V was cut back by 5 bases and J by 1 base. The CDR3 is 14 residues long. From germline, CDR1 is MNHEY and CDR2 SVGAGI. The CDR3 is CASSQDRGSYEQYF. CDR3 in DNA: TGTGCCAGCAGTCAGGACAGGGGGTCCTACGAGCAGTACTTC.

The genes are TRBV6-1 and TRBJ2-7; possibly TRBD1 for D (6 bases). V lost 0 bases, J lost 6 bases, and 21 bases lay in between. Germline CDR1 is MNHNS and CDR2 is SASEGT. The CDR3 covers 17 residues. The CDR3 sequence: CASSEAPGGVGAAEQYF. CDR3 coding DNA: TGTGCCAGCAGTGAAGCGCCTGGGGGCGTAGGGGCGGCCGAGCAGTACTTC.